This section outlines one TCR beta chain sequence together with its context. Study processing details: For nucleated cells, counts were estimated from reference gene primer amplification. The method was immunoSEQ multiplex PCR; TCRdb's version includes in-frame clones alone and lacks a portion of them. Clone size and the V and J calls come from that table; the DNA yielded D and trimming. The sample lists a few hundred thousand clones, 70% to 90% occurring once. Germline V gene lookup returns CDR1 SGHRS and CDR2 YFSETQ. This CDR3 is built from 16 residues. Losses at the gene ends were 3 bases for V and 2 bases for J; bases not matched to a gene: 7. This sample stems from a study of blood T cell repertoires in COVID-19.

Sample: peripheral blood. The chain joins TRBV5-1 to TRBJ2-2; the match to TRBD1 covers 7 bases. The source of this sequence is a woman in her forties or fifties with active or convalescent COVID-19. The DNA of the CDR3 is TGCGCCAGCAGCTCGACGACAGGGACCAACACCGGGGAGCTGTTTTTT. Its translation: CASSSTTGTNTGELFF.